The clone carrying this T cell receptor beta chain was counted many times. Its antigen is as yet unknown. These data belong to a study of T cells in Graves' hyperthyroidism and ophthalmopathy. Study information: Peripheral blood samples were taken at initial diagnosis, prior to any treatment.

The study's findings and limits: Within blood appeared most thyroid clonotypes that had expanded above 0.001.

Ophthalmopathy in the patients scored at least 3 on Clinical Activity Score and at least 4 on NOSPECS grade, lasting under 3 months. Regions amplified from RNA transcripts were the TCR beta CDR3 regions. A first-round RT-PCR of the TCR CDR3 used the HTBI primer set. TCRdb reprocessed the multiplex PCR reads via MiXCR and lists one record per CDR3 protein. This repertoire shows a few hundred thousand distinct CDR3 sequences, over 15% found once; its top ten account for under 20%. The CDR3 totals 15 residues. Germline V lookup: CDR1 MNHEY, CDR2 SMNVEV (reference sequence). The junction had 7 bases not matched to a gene; V was cut back by 4 bases and J by 5 bases.

V is TRBV27 and J is TRBJ2-2; TRBD1 matches 7 bases. Sequencing was carried out using blood. The sequence was obtained from a woman aged 18-29 years with Graves' ophthalmopathy. The CDR3 bases are TGTGCCAGCAGTTCCAGACAGGGAATGACCGGGGAGCTGTTTTTT. It yields the protein CASSSRQGMTGELFF.